This TCR beta chain was obtained from a study of blood T cells in healthy people across ages. V dropped 4 bases and J dropped 15; count of bases not matched to a gene: 4. The germline V gene has CDR1 LGHNA and CDR2 YSLEER. CDR3 length equals 12 residues. Through a sample-barcoded 5' primer and a J-beta primer mix, a second PCR was run for roughly 6 to 11 cycles. MiXCR, run by TCRdb on the 5' RACE reads, gives a single entry per CDR3 protein. The sample lists about 1.4 million distinct CDR3 sequences, approximately 59% seen once, with roughly 6.3% in the top ten. Specimen: blood. The rearrangement joins TRBV4-3 to TRBJ2-1; 12 nucleotides match TRBD2. This TCR derives from a man aged 18-30 years in good health. The CDR3 bases are TGCGCCAGCAGCCCACTAGCGGGGGGAGGGTTCTTC. Residues: CASSPLAGGGFF.